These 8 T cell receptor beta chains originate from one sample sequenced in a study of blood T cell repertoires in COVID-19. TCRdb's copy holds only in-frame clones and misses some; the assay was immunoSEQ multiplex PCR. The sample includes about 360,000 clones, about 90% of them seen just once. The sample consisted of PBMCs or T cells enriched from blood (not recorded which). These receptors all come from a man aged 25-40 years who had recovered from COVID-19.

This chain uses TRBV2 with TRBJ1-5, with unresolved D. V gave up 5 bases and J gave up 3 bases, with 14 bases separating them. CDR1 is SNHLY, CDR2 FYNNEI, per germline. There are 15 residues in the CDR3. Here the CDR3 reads CASSPTSRHNQPQHF. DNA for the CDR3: TGTGCCAGCAGTCCGACCTCCAGGCACAATCAGCCCCAGCATTTT.

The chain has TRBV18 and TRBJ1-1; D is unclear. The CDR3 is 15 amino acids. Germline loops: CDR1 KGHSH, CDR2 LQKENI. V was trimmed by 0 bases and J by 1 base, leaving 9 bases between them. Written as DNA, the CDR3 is TGTGCCAGCTCACCACCTAATGCAGGGAACACTGAAGCTTTCTTT. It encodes CASSPPNAGNTEAFF. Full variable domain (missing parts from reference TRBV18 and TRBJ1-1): NAGVMQNPRHLVRRRGQEARLRCSPMKGHSHVYWYRQLPEEGLKFMVYLQKENIIDESGMPKERFSAEFPKEGPSILRIQQVVRGDSAAYFCASSPPNAGNTEAFFGQGTRLTVV.

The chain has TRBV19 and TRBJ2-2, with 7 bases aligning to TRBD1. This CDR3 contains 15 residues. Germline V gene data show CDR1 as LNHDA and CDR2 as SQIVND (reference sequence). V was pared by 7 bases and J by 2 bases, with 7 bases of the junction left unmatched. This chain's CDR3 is CASIPQGSNTGELFF. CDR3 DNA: TGTGCCAGTATTCCACAGGGGTCTAACACCGGGGAGCTGTTTTTT.

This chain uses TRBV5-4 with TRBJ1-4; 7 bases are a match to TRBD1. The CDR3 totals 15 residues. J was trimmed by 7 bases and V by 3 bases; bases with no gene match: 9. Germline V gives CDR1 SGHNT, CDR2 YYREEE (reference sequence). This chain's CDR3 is CASSYDPGGSEKLFF. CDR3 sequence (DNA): TGTGCCAGCAGCTACGACCCAGGGGGGTCTGAAAAACTGTTTTTT.

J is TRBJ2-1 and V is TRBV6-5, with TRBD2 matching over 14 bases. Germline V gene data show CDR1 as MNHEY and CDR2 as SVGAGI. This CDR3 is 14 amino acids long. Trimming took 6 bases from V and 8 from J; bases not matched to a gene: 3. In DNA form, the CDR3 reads TGTGCCAGCAGGACTAGCGGGGGGGCATATGAGCAGTTCTTC. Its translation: CASRTSGGAYEQFF.

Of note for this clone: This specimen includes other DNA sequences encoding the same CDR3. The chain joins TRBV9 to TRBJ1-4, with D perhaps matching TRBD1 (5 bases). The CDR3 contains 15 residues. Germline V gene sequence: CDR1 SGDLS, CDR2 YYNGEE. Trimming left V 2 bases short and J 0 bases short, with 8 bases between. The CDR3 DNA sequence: TGTGCCAGCAGCGTCGGGGGACCAACTAATGAAAAACTGTTTTTT. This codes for CASSVGGPTNEKLFF.

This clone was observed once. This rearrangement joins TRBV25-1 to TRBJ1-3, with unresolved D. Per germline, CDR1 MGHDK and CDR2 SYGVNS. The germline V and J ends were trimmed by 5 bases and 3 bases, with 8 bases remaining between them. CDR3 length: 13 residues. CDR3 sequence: CASSLPGGNTIYF. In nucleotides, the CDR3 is TGTGCCAGCAGTTTGCCAGGTGGAAACACCATATATTTT.

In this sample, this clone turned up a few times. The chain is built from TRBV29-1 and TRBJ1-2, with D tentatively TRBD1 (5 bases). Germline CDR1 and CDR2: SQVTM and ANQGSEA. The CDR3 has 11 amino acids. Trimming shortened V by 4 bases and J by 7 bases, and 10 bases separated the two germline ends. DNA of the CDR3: TGCAGCGTTGGGGGCTTGGGTGGCTACACCTTC. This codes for CSVGGLGGYTF.